Here is one T cell receptor (beta chain) with its context. The antigen is unknown. The source of the sample is a study of shared clonotypes between healthy human individuals. Assay used: immunoSEQ multiplex PCR; TCRdb lists only in-frame clones, some missing. The sample has more than 1.2 million clones; approximately 98.5% are singletons. Study results and caveats: The authors sampled blood alone, and tissue repertoires likely differ. The study found lower generation probabilities in non-shared clonotypes than in those shared by all four donors.

CDR3 length: 15 residues. The ends lost 4 bases at V and 1 base at J; junction bases unmatched: 4. Germline CDR1 reads SGHRS; CDR2 reads YFSETQ. The chain has TRBV5-1 and TRBJ2-3; TRBD2 matches 9 bases. The sequence was obtained from a man younger than 40 in good health. Material: naive CD4+ T cells sorted from blood. Subset in this sample: CD45RA+ positively selected. The CDR3 DNA sequence: TGCGCCAGCAGCAAATGGACTAGCGGCACAGATACGCAGTATTTT. Residues: CASSKWTSGTDTQYF.